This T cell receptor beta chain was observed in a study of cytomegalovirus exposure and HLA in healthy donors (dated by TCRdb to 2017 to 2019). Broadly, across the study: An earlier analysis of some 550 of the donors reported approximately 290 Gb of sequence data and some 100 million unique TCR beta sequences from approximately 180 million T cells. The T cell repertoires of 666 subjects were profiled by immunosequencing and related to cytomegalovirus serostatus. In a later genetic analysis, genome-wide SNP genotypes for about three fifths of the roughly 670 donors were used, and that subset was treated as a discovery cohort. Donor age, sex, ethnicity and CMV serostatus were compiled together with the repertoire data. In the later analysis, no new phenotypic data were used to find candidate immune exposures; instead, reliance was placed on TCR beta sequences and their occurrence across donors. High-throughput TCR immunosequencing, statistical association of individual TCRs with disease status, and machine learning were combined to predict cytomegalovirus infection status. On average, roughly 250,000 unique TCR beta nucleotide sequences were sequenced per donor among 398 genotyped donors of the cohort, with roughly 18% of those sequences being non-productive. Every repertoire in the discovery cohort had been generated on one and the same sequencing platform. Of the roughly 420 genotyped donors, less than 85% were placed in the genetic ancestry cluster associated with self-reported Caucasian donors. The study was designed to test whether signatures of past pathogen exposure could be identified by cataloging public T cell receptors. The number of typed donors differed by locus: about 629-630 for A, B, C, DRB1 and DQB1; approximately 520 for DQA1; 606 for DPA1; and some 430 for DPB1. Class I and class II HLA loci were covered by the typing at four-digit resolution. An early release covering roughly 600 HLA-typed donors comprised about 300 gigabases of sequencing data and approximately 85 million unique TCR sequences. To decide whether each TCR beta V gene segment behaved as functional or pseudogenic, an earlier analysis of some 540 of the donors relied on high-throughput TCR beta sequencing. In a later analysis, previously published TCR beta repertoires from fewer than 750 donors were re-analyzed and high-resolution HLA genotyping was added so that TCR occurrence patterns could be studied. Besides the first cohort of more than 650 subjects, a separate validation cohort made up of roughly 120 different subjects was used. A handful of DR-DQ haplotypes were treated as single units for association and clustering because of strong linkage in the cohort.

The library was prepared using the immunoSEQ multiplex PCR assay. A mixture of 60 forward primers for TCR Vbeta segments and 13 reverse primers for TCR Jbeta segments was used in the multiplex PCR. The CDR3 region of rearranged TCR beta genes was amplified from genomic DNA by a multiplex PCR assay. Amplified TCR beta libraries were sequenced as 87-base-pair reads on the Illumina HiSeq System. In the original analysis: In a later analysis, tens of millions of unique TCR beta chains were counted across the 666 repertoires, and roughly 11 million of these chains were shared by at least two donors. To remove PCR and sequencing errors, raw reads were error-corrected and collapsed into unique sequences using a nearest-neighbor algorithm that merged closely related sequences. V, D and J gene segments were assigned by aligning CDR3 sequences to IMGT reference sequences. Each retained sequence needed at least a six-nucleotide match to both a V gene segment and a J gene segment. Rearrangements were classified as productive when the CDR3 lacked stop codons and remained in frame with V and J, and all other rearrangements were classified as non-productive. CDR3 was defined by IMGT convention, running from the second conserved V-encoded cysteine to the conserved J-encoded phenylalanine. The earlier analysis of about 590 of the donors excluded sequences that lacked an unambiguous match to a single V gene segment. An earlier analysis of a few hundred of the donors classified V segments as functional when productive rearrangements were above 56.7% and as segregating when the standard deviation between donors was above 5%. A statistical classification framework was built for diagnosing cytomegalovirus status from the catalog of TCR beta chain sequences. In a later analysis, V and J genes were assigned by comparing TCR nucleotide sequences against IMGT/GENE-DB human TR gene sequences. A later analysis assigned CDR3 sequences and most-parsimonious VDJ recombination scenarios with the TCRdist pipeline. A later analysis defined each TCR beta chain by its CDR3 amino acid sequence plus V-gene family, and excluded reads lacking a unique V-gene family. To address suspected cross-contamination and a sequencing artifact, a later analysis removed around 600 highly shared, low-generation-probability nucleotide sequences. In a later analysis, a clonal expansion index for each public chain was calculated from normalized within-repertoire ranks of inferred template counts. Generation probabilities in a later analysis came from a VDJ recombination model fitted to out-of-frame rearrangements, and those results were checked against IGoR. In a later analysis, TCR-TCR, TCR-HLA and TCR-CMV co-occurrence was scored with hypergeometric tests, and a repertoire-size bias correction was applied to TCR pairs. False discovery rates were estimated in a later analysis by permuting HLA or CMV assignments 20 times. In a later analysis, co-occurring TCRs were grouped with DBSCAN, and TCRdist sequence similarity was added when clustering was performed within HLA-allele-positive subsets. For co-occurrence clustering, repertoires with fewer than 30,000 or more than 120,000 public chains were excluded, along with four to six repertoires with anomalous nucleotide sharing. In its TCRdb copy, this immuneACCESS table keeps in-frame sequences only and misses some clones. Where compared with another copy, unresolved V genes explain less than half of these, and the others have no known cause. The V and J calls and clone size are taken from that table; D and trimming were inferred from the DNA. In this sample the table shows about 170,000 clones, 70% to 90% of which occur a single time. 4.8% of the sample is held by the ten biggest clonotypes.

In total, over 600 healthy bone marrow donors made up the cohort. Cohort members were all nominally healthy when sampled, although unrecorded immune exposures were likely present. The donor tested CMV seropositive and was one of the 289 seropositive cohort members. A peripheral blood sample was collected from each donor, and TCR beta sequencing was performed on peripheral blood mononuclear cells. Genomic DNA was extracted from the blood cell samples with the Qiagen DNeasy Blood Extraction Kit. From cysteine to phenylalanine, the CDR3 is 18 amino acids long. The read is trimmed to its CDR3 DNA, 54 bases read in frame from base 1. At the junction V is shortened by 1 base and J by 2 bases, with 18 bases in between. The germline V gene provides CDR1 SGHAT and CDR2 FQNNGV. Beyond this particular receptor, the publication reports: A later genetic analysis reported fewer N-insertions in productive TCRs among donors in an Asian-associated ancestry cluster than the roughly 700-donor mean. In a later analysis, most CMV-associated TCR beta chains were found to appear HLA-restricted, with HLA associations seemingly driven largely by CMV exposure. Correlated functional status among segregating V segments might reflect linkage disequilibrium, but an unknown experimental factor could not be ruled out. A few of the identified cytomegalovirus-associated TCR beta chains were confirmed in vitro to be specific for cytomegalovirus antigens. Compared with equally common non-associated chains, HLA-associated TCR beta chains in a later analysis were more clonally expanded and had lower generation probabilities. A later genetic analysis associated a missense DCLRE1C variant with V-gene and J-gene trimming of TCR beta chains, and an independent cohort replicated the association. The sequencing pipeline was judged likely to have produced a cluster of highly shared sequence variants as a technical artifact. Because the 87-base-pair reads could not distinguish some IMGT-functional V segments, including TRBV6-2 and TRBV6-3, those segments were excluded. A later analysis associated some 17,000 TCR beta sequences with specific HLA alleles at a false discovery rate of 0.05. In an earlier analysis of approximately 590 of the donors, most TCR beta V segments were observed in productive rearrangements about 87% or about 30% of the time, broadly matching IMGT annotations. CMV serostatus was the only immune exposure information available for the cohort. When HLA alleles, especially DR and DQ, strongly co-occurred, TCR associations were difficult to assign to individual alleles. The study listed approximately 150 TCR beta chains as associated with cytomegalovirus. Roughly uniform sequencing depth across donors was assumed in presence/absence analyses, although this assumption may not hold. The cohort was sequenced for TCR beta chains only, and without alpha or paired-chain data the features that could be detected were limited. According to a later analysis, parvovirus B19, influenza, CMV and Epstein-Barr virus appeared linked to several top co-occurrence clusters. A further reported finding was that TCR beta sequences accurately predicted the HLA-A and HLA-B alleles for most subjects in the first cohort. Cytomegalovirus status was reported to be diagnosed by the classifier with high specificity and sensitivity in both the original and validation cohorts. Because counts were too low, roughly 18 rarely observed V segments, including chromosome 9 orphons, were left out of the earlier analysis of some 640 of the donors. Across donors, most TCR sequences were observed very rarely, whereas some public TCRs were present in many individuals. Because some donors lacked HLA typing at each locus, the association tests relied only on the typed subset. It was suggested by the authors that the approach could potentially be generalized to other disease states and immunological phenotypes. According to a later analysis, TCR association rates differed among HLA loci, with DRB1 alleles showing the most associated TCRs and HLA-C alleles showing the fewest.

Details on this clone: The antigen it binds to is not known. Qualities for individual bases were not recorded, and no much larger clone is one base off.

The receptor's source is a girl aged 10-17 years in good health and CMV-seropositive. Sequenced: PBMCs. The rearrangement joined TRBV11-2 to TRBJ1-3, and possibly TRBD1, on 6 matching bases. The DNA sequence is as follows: TGTGCCAGCAGCTTAGGAGGGCTCAGGGGAGAGGCTGGAAACACCATATATTTT. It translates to CASSLGGLRGEAGNTIYF.